The 24 T cell receptor beta chains given below trace back to one sample, sequenced in a study of T cell responses to AZD1222 COVID-19 vaccine. Generated by immunoSEQ multiplex PCR, the TCRdb table keeps only in-frame clones and is missing some. The sample has about 130,000 clones; roughly 86% are singletons. This material consisted of peripheral blood, taken on day 0 of AZD1222 vaccination. The receptors come from an adult in good health.

This sequence joins TRBV6-5 and TRBJ2-5, with 9 bases identical to TRBD1. Germline V gives CDR1 MNHEY, CDR2 SVGAGI. After removal of 6 bases from V and 0 bases from J, the junction contained 5 bases not matched to a gene. The CDR3 covers 15 residues. The CDR3 nucleotides are TGTGCCAGCAGGAGGGACAGGGCGTACCAAGAGACCCAGTACTTC. Translating it yields CASRRDRAYQETQYF.

The V and J genes are TRBV6-5 and TRBJ1-1; D ambiguous. The V gene lost 5 bases and the J gene lost 2 bases, with 9 bases spanning the gap. Germline V CDR1 and CDR2: MNHEY, SVGAGI. This CDR3 has 13 amino acids. As DNA, the CDR3 is TGTGCCAGCAGTCAATCAGCCAACACTGAAGCTTTCTTT. Translation gives CASSQSANTEAFF.

The CDR3 reads CASSQGTGHGQPQHF. The DNA for the CDR3 is TGTGCCAGCAGCCAAGGGACAGGGCATGGTCAGCCCCAGCATTTT. This chain joins TRBV7-2 and TRBJ1-5, with 9 bases matching TRBD1. V was pared by 5 bases and J by 6 bases, with 8 bases of the junction left unmatched. Germline-derived CDR1 and CDR2 are SGHTA and FQGNSA. The CDR3 length is 15 residues.

The chain carries TRBV3-1 (or the pseudogene TRBV3-2) and TRBJ2-3; 10 bases are a match to TRBD2. The CDR3 covers 16 residues. The V gene's germline CDR1 is LGHDT and CDR2 YNNKEL (reference sequence). The V segment lost 2 bases and the J segment 4 bases; nucleotides outside the gene matches: 6. DNA for the CDR3: TGTGCCAGCAGCCAAATCCTAGCGGGAGAGCCAGATACGCAGTATTTT. This codes for CASSQILAGEPDTQYF.

The chain employs TRBV28 and TRBJ2-1, with D possibly being TRBD1 (8 bases). CDR1 MDHEN and CDR2 SYDVKM come from the germline V gene. This CDR3 has 16 residues. Trimming cost V 6 bases and J 0 bases, with 15 bases left between them. Here the CDR3 reads CASSPAGQVSYNEQFF. CDR3 in DNA: TGTGCCAGCAGCCCAGCGGGACAGGTCTCCTACAATGAGCAGTTCTTC.

The chain recombines TRBV5-1 with TRBJ2-7; 7 bases fit TRBD2. Germline V CDR1 and CDR2: SGHRS, YFSETQ. Trimming at V came to 0 bases and at J to 2 bases, leaving 2 bases not matched to a gene. CDR3 length: 14 residues. The CDR3 DNA sequence: TGCGCCAGCAGCTTGGCCGGGAGGCCCTACGAGCAGTACTTC. Translation gives CASSLAGRPYEQYF.

This rearrangement joins TRBV13 to TRBJ2-3; D ambiguous. V lost 4 bases, J lost 0 bases, and 5 bases lay in between. The CDR3 totals 13 residues. Germline V gives CDR1 PRHDT, CDR2 FYEKMQ (reference sequence). As DNA, the CDR3 is TGTGCCAGCAGCTCGACTAGCACAGATACGCAGTATTTT. Amino acid sequence: CASSSTSTDTQYF.

The rearrangement joins TRBV11-2 to TRBJ2-7; TRBD1 matches 9 bases. The V gene's germline CDR1 is SGHAT and CDR2 FQNNGV. The CDR3 totals 16 residues. Trimming took 3 bases from V and 9 from J; bases not matched to a gene: 15. CDR3 nucleotides: TGTGCCAGCAGCTTCCCCGGGACAGGGTCCCCCGTTGCGCAGTACTTC. Translation gives CASSFPGTGSPVAQYF.

In its sample, this clone was seen once. The chain is built from TRBV7-9 and TRBJ2-1; no reliable D call. The V and J ends lost 1 base and 5 bases respectively, with 9 bases between them. The CDR3 has 14 residues. CDR1 and CDR2 (germline): SEHNR, FQNEAQ (reference sequence). The CDR3 bases are TGTGCCAGCAGCTTAGGGGCAGTAAACAATGAGCAGTTCTTC. It encodes CASSLGAVNNEQFF.

This chain joins TRBV6-6 and TRBJ1-2; D is perhaps TRBD1 (6 bases). The CDR3 contains 15 residues. Germline V lookup: CDR1 MNHNY, CDR2 SVGAGI (reference sequence). With 2 bases removed from V and 8 bases from J, the gap between germline ends came to 18 bases. CDR3 sequence: CASSYGALQGNGYTF. The CDR3 DNA reads as TGTGCCAGCAGTTACGGGGCCCTACAGGGAAACGGCTACACCTTC.

This sequence joins TRBV2 and TRBJ1-4, with 10 positions matching TRBD1. V dropped 11 bases and J dropped 8; count of bases not matched to a gene: 5. The CDR3 contains 12 residues. Germline assignment: CDR1 SNHLY and CDR2 FYNNEI. CDR3 sequence: CAGTGEEEKLFF. Here the CDR3 DNA reads TGTGCCGGGACAGGGGAGGAGGAAAAACTGTTTTTT.

The CDR3 loop reads CASSGSLLDRRYGGYTF. Written as DNA, the CDR3 is TGCGCCAGCAGCGGATCCCTTTTGGACAGGAGATATGGTGGCTACACCTTC. The chain is built from TRBV5-1 and TRBJ1-2; 7 nucleotides align to TRBD1. Germline values: CDR1 SGHRS, CDR2 YFSETQ. J lost 7 bases, V lost 4 bases, and 19 bases had no gene match. This CDR3 spans 17 amino acids.

This sequence joins TRBV24-1 and TRBJ1-5, with TRBD1 as a possible D gene (6 bases). CDR3 length: 12 amino acids. Looked up from germline, CDR1 is KGHDR and CDR2 is SFDVKD. With 9 bases removed from V and 4 bases from J, the gap between germline ends came to 9 bases. This CDR3 reads CATEQGNQPQHF. CDR3 DNA sequence: TGTGCCACCGAACAGGGAAATCAGCCCCAGCATTTT.

This chain joins TRBV27 and TRBJ2-1, with 7 bases lining up with TRBD1. The CDR3 covers 15 residues. Trimming took 6 bases from V and 0 from J; bases not matched to a gene: 5. Germline assignment: CDR1 MNHEY and CDR2 SMNVEV (reference sequence). In nucleotides, the CDR3 is TGTGCCAGCAGGACAGGGTTGGGCTCCTACAATGAGCAGTTCTTC. Amino acid sequence: CASRTGLGSYNEQFF.

This chain joins TRBV6-4 and TRBJ2-2; D may be TRBD2 (5 bases). The V and J ends lost 4 bases and 6 bases respectively, with 15 bases between them. The CDR3 is 15 residues long. Germline CDR1 MRHNA, CDR2 SNTAGT. The CDR3 sequence: CASSGFGVSAGELFF. The DNA for the CDR3 is TGTGCCAGCAGTGGGTTCGGGGTATCGGCCGGGGAGCTGTTTTTT.

The chain combines TRBV6-2 or TRBV6-3 with TRBJ1-2, with D uncertain. The V end lost 0 bases, the J end lost 1 base, and 12 bases lay between the germline ends. Germline lookup yields CDR1 MNHEY and CDR2 SVGEGT. CDR3 length: 16 residues. CDR3 nucleotide sequence: TGTGCCAGCAGTTACTCTAGGACGCAGCTTAACTATGGCTACACCTTC. Protein sequence: CASSYSRTQLNYGYTF.

This chain uses TRBV7-9 with TRBJ2-3, with D tentatively TRBD1 or TRBD2 (5 bases each). In germline, CDR1 is SEHNR, CDR2 FQNEAQ (reference sequence). The CDR3 is 12 amino acids. Between the trimmed V and J ends, which lost 5 bases and 6 bases, there was a span of 9 bases. CDR3 in DNA: TGTGCCAGCAGCACGAGGGGTGATACGCAGTATTTT. It codes for CASSTRGDTQYF.

This chain links TRBV30 with TRBJ2-5; D is possibly TRBD2 (6 bases). Germline CDR1 reads GTSNPN; CDR2 reads SVGIG (reference sequence). V was shortened by 3 bases and J by 5 bases, with 13 bases between the two germline ends. The CDR3 is 13 amino acids. The CDR3 here is CAWSARLAETQYF. In DNA, the CDR3 is TGTGCCTGGAGCGCTCGCCTAGCGGAGACCCAGTACTTC.

This rearrangement joins TRBV27 to TRBJ1-1; D remains unclear. Germline CDR1 and CDR2: MNHEY and SMNVEV (reference sequence). The CDR3 is made up of 13 amino acids. Trimming removed 6 bases at V and 6 bases at J, with 14 bases between. CDR3 nucleotide sequence: TGTGCCAGCAGCAGACTCCCGAAGGCTGAAGCTTTCTTT. Translation gives CASSRLPKAEAFF.

Only a few counts were recorded for this clone. This rearrangement joins TRBV7-9 to TRBJ2-3; 8 bases are shared with TRBD1. V trimming: 5 bases; J trimming: 2 bases; junction bases outside the gene matches: 3. This CDR3 spans 14 amino acids. The germline CDR1 and CDR2 sequences are SEHNR and FQNEAQ (reference sequence). The CDR3 loop is CASSGQGYTDTQYF. The CDR3 DNA follows: TGTGCCAGCAGCGGACAGGGCTACACAGATACGCAGTATTTT.

The rearrangement joins TRBV7-9 to TRBJ1-1; possibly TRBD1 for D (6 bases). V was clipped by 3 bases and J by 3 bases, with 14 bases between them. Germline CDR1 and CDR2: SEHNR and FQNEAQ (reference sequence). The CDR3 is 15 residues long. Written as DNA, the CDR3 is TGTGCCAGCAGCTTGACAGGACCTGGGGACACTGAAGCTTTCTTT. This translates into CASSLTGPGDTEAFF.

The chain carries TRBV5-5 and TRBJ2-5, with D hard to call. Trimming cost V 2 bases and J 4 bases, with 6 bases left between them. There are 12 residues in the CDR3. The V gene's germline CDR1 is SGHKS and CDR2 YYEKEE (reference sequence). The CDR3, as DNA: TGTGCCAGCAGCTTACTCAGAGAGACCCAGTACTTC. It encodes CASSLLRETQYF.

The rearrangement uses TRBV7-9 and TRBJ2-1; 11 bases are shared with TRBD2. V was clipped by 1 base and J by 10 bases; unmatched bases: 9. This CDR3 comprises 16 residues. CDR1 and CDR2 (germline): SEHNR, FQNEAQ (reference sequence). The CDR3 protein is CASSLDLAGGPREQFF. The CDR3 DNA reads TGTGCCAGCAGCTTAGACTTAGCGGGAGGGCCCAGGGAGCAGTTCTTC.

CDR3 protein: CASSELAGGGQETQYF. The CDR3 DNA reads as TGTGCCAGCAGTGAGCTAGCGGGAGGGGGCCAAGAGACCCAGTACTTC. V gene TRBV6-4 combines with J gene TRBJ2-5, with 12 bases aligning to TRBD2. The CDR3 length is 16 residues. Germline trimming cut 3 bases from V and 1 base from J; bases unmatched to any gene: 3. The germline V gene encodes CDR1 MRHNA and CDR2 SNTAGT.